Each of the 16 T cell receptor beta chains below was sequenced from the same sample in a study of blood T cell repertoires in COVID-19. Profiled with immunoSEQ multiplex PCR; TCRdb holds only in-frame clones, not every one. Of around 390,000 clones in the sample, about 86% were seen once. The sample taken for sequencing was PBMCs or T cells enriched from blood (not recorded which). All receptors come from a woman in her forties or fifties who had recovered from COVID-19.

The chain combines TRBV4-1 with TRBJ1-4, with TRBD1 matching over 11 bases. After removal of 4 bases from V and 11 bases from J, the junction contained 12 bases not matched to a gene. CDR1 is MGHRA and CDR2 is YSYEKL in the germline V gene. This CDR3 has 16 residues. The CDR3 reads CASSPPGQGARGKLFF. The CDR3 region has the DNA TGCGCCAGCAGCCCCCCCGGACAGGGGGCGCGAGGGAAACTGTTTTTT.

The J gene is TRBJ1-1, the V gene TRBV5-1; D gene ambiguous. The CDR3 sequence is 13 residues long. In germline, CDR1 is SGHRS, CDR2 YFSETQ. With 3 bases removed from V and 6 bases from J, the gap between germline ends came to 12 bases. The DNA for the CDR3 is TGCGCCAGCAGCTATCTCGGCACAGCTGAAGCTTTCTTT. The encoded protein is CASSYLGTAEAFF. The full variable domain, rest sourced from reference TRBV5-1 and TRBJ1-1, is KAGVTQTPRYLIKTRGQQVTLSCSPISGHRSVSWYQQTPGQGLQFLFEYFSETQRNKGNFPGRFSGRQFSNSRSEMNVSTLELGDSALYLCASSYLGTAEAFFGQGTRLTVV.

The V gene is TRBV29-1, the J gene TRBJ1-2; 8 bases match TRBD1. There are 12 residues in the CDR3. The ends lost 7 bases at V and 4 bases at J; junction bases unmatched: 5. Per germline, CDR1 SQVTM and CDR2 ANQGSEA. In DNA, the CDR3 is TGCAGCGGGACCGACAGGGGCTATGGCTACACCTTC. Its translation is CSGTDRGYGYTF.

The chain uses TRBV19 and TRBJ1-3, with a weak D call TRBD1 (5 bases). V was trimmed by 6 bases and J by 0 bases, leaving 18 bases between them. Per germline, CDR1 LNHDA and CDR2 SQIVND (reference sequence). This CDR3 spans 17 amino acids. The CDR3 nucleotides read TGTGCCAGTAGCCCTATCTGGGGCAGAGACTCTGGAAACACCATATATTTT. Amino acid sequence: CASSPIWGRDSGNTIYF.

The chain is built from TRBV12-3 or TRBV12-4 and TRBJ1-5, with D unclear. This CDR3 contains 12 residues. Trimming shortened V by 4 bases and J by 7 bases, and 8 bases separated the two germline ends. The CDR3 loop reads CASSSLRQPQHF. The CDR3 DNA reads TGTGCCAGCAGTTCCCTAAGACAGCCCCAGCATTTT.

This sequence joins TRBV14 and TRBJ1-3; no firm D call. In germline, CDR1 is SGHDN, CDR2 FVKESK. Trimming shortened V by 0 bases and J by 4 bases, and 10 bases separated the two germline ends. This CDR3 contains 15 residues. The CDR3 loop is CASSQDLLLGNTIYF. The CDR3 DNA reads as TGTGCCAGCAGCCAAGATCTACTTTTAGGAAACACCATATATTTT. Drawing the rest from reference TRBV14 and TRBJ1-3, the complete variable domain is EAGVTQFPSHSVIEKGQTVTLRCDPISGHDNLYWYRRVMGKEIKFLLHFVKESKQDESGMPNNRFLAERTGGTYSTLKVQPAELEDSGVYFCASSQDLLLGNTIYFGEGSWLTVV.

DNA for the CDR3: TGTGCCAGCAGCGATCACCGCGGGGATCAGCCCCAGCATTTT. Its protein is CASSDHRGDQPQHF. The chain employs TRBV6-5 and TRBJ1-5; D is undetermined. The CDR3 contains 14 residues. Trimming stripped 6 bases from V and 5 bases from J, with 14 bases between. Germline CDR1 reads MNHEY; CDR2 reads SVGAGI.

The chain couples TRBV5-1 to TRBJ1-1; no firm D call. CDR3 length: 11 residues. Between the trimmed V and J ends, which lost 2 bases and 7 bases, there was a span of 6 bases. Germline lookup yields CDR1 SGHRS and CDR2 YFSETQ. The CDR3 is CASSLPGEAFF. Written as DNA, the CDR3 is TGCGCCAGCAGCTTACCGGGTGAAGCTTTCTTT.

The J gene is TRBJ1-5, the V gene TRBV5-6; the match to TRBD1 covers 8 bases. The V gene's germline CDR1 is SGHDT and CDR2 YYEEEE. The CDR3 loop spans 15 amino acids. The V gene end was trimmed by 0 bases and the J gene end by 1 base; junction bases not matched to a gene: 0. The CDR3 loop reads CASSLAGGSNQPQHF. In nucleotides, the CDR3 is TGTGCCAGCAGCTTGGCAGGGGGCAGCAATCAGCCCCAGCATTTT. Filled out from reference TRBV5-6 and TRBJ1-5, the complete variable domain reads DAGVTQSPTHLIKTRGQQVTLRCSPKSGHDTVSWYQQALGQGPQFIFQYYEEEERQRGNFPDRFSGHQFPNYSSELNVNALLLGDSALYLCASSLAGGSNQPQHFGDGTRLSIL.

This clone occurred a few times. The chain carries TRBV23-1 and TRBJ1-5; perhaps TRBD1 as D (6 bases). TRBV23-1 is noted as an ORF with a role that remains uncertain. Trimming stripped 6 bases from V and 0 bases from J, with 12 bases between. The CDR3 extends over 15 amino acids. CDR3 bases: TGCGCCAGCAGAGACCAGGGGTTTAGCAATCAGCCCCAGCATTTT. It encodes CASRDQGFSNQPQHF.

This chain connects TRBV27 to TRBJ2-1; 9 bases fit TRBD2. The CDR3 extends over 15 amino acids. The V gene end was trimmed by 5 bases and the J gene end by 8 bases; junction bases not matched to a gene: 10. Germline CDR1 MNHEY, CDR2 SMNVEV (reference sequence). This CDR3 is CASSPRGGGYYEQFF. The CDR3 DNA reads TGTGCCAGCAGTCCGCGGGGGGGCGGATATTATGAGCAGTTCTTC.

This chain uses TRBV19 with TRBJ2-1, with D maybe TRBD2 (6 bases). The CDR3 covers 14 residues. Trimming cost V 5 bases and J 3 bases, with 11 bases left between them. From germline, CDR1 is LNHDA and CDR2 SQIVND (reference sequence). Written as DNA, the CDR3 is TGTGCCAGTAGTTCGGGACTTTACTACAATGAGCAGTTCTTC. It codes for CASSSGLYYNEQFF.

The chain uses TRBV14 and TRBJ2-5; 9 bases are a match to TRBD1. CDR3 length equals 15 residues. V dropped 0 bases and J dropped 5; count of bases not matched to a gene: 4. Per germline, CDR1 SGHDN and CDR2 FVKESK. The CDR3 is CASSQDYRGLETQYF. CDR3 nucleotides: TGTGCCAGCAGCCAAGATTACAGGGGGCTGGAGACCCAGTACTTC.

V usage is TRBV27 and J usage is TRBJ1-2, with TRBD1 as a possible D gene (6 bases). Trimming cost V 5 bases and J 1 base, with 17 bases left between them. This CDR3 comprises 16 residues. The germline V gene has CDR1 MNHEY and CDR2 SMNVEV (reference sequence). The chain's CDR3 is CASSAEGTRYNYGYTF. CDR3 DNA sequence: TGTGCCAGCAGTGCAGAGGGGACAAGATATAACTATGGCTACACCTTC.

J is TRBJ2-3 and V is TRBV4-2; D not certain. Per the germline V gene, CDR1 is LGHNA and CDR2 is YNFKEQ. The CDR3 has 15 residues. The V and J ends lost 0 bases and 2 bases respectively, with 9 bases between them. CDR3 sequence reads: CASSQDYGVTDTQYF. DNA of the CDR3: TGTGCCAGCAGCCAAGATTATGGAGTCACAGATACGCAGTATTTT.

The rearrangement uses TRBV3-1 (or the pseudogene TRBV3-2) and TRBJ2-2; a weak D match, TRBD2 (5 bases). The V gene lost 4 bases and the J gene lost 0 bases, with 9 bases spanning the gap. CDR1 LGHDT and CDR2 YNNKEL come from the germline V gene (reference sequence). This CDR3 is built from 15 residues. The CDR3 here is CASSRAAANTGELFF. The DNA of the CDR3 is TGTGCCAGCAGCCGAGCGGCGGCGAACACCGGGGAGCTGTTTTTT.